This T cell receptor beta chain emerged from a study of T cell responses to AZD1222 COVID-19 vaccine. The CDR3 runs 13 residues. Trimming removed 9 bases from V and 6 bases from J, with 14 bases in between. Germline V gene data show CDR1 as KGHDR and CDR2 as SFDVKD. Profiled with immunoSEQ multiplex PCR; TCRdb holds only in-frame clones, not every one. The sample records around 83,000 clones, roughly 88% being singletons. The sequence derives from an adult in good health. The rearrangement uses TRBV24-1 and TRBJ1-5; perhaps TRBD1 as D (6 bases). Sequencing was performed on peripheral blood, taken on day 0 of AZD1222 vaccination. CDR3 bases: TGTGCCACCGCCGGACAGATAGGTCAGCCCCAGCATTTT. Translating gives CATAGQIGQPQHF.